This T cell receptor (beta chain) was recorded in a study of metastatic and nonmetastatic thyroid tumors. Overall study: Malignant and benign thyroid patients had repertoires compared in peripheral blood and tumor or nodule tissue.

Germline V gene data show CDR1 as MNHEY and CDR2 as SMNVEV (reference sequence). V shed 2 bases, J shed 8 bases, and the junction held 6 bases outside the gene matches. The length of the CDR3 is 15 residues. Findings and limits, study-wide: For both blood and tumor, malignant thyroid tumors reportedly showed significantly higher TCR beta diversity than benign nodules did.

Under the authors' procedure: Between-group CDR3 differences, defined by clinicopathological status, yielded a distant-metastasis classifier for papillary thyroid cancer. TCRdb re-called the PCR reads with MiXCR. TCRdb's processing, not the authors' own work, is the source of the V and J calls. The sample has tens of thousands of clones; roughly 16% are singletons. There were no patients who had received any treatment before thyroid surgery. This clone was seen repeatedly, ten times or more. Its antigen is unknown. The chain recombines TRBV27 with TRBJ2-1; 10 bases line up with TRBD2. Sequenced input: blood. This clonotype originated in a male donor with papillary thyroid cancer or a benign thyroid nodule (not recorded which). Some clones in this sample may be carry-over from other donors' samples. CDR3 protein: CASSLRLAGADEQFF. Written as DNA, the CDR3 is TGTGCCAGCAGTTTAAGGCTAGCGGGAGCCGATGAGCAGTTCTTC.